Below are 20 T cell receptor beta chains sequenced from a single sample in a study of blood T cell repertoires in COVID-19 (dated by TCRdb to 2018 to 2020). Libraries were prepared through the immunoSEQ multiplex PCR assay. TCRdb re-hosts the immuneACCESS table, in-frame sequences only. Its copies lack some clones; in the studies checked, an unresolved V gene accounts for under half of them, and the cause for the rest is not known. This sample lists some 300,000 clones; around 90% were detected once. The top ten hold over 1% of the sample. Sequences were obtained from peripheral blood. The receptors originated from a man between 65 and 85 years old with acute or convalescent COVID-19.

The CDR3 reads CASSGSWGGDTEAFF. CDR3 in DNA: TGTGCCAGCAGCGGCAGTTGGGGGGGCGACACTGAAGCTTTCTTT. This chain links TRBV7-9 with TRBJ1-1; a weak D match, TRBD1 (6 bases). This CDR3 is 15 amino acids long. The ends were cut back, 5 bases at V and 3 bases at J, with 16 bases in the middle. The germline V gene has CDR1 SEHNR and CDR2 FQNEAQ (reference sequence).

The genes are TRBV5-1 and TRBJ2-5; TRBD1 agrees at 7 bases. Germline CDR1 SGHRS, CDR2 YFSETQ. The CDR3 has 15 residues. The V gene end was trimmed by 1 base and the J gene end by 5 bases; junction bases not matched to a gene: 8. Written as DNA, the CDR3 is TGCGCCAGCAGCTTGACAGGGGCGGGCATGGAGACCCAGTACTTC. Its translation is CASSLTGAGMETQYF.

This clone was observed once. The genes are TRBV19 and TRBJ2-1; 12 bases align to TRBD2. CDR1 and CDR2 from the germline V gene are LNHDA and SQIVND (reference sequence). The CDR3 is made up of 16 amino acids. Losses at the gene ends were 5 bases for V and 4 bases for J; bases not matched to a gene: 6. The CDR3 sequence is CASSPRTSGAYNEQFF. The CDR3 nucleotides read TGTGCCAGTAGTCCACGGACTAGCGGGGCTTACAATGAGCAGTTCTTC.

Written as DNA, the CDR3 is TGTGCCAGCAATTATGGAGGCAGTGCTAATGAAAAACTGTTTTTT. Its translation is CASNYGGSANEKLFF. The chain carries TRBV28 and TRBJ1-4; D gene unclear. V lost 7 bases and J 3 bases, leaving 15 bases between the germline ends. Per germline, CDR1 MDHEN and CDR2 SYDVKM. The CDR3 runs to 15 residues.

The chain uses TRBV28 and TRBJ2-5, with no clear D. Germline CDR1 reads MDHEN; CDR2 reads SYDVKM. V gave up 5 bases and J gave up 7 bases, with 8 bases separating them. The CDR3 is made up of 11 amino acids. The CDR3 bases are TGTGCCAGCAGTCCGGAGAGGACCCAGTACTTC. This translates into CASSPERTQYF.

This sequence joins TRBV3-1 (or the pseudogene TRBV3-2) and TRBJ2-7, with 8 bases fitting TRBD1. The CDR3 sequence is 16 residues long. From germline, CDR1 is LGHDT and CDR2 YNNKEL (reference sequence). V gave up 0 bases and J gave up 0 bases; unmatched junction bases: 4. CDR3 region: CASSQDRTGSSYEQYF. CDR3 in DNA: TGTGCCAGCAGCCAAGATAGGACAGGGAGCTCCTACGAGCAGTACTTC.

The chain uses TRBV4-3 and TRBJ2-6; possibly TRBD2 for D (5 bases). Deletions cut 0 bases from V and 2 bases from J, with 8 bases between. The germline V gene has CDR1 LGHNA and CDR2 YSLEER. There are 16 residues in the CDR3. The CDR3 spells CASSQDLGAGANVLTF. The CDR3 coding sequence is TGCGCCAGCAGCCAAGATCTCGGGGCTGGGGCCAACGTCCTGACTTTC.

V is TRBV4-1 and J is TRBJ2-6; 7 positions match TRBD1. Trimming took 1 base from V and 0 from J; bases not matched to a gene: 15. The germline V gene has CDR1 MGHRA and CDR2 YSYEKL. The CDR3 consists of 21 residues. The CDR3 sequence is CASSQVPTNRAGGSGANVLTF. The CDR3 DNA follows: TGCGCCAGCAGCCAAGTCCCCACGAATCGGGCAGGGGGCTCTGGGGCCAACGTCCTGACTTTC.

The chain combines TRBV2 with TRBJ1-6; D unclear. Trimming took off 2 bases at V and 13 bases at J, with 12 bases between the two ends. CDR1 and CDR2 from the germline V gene are SNHLY and FYNNEI. The length of the CDR3 is 13 residues. CDR3: CASSEIEGGPLHF. In DNA, the CDR3 is TGTGCCAGCAGTGAAATCGAGGGAGGGCCCCTCCACTTT.

The CDR3 is CSVLLMNTEAFF. The CDR3 DNA follows: TGCAGCGTTCTGCTAATGAACACTGAAGCTTTCTTT. J is TRBJ1-1 and V is TRBV29-1; no clear D. This CDR3 comprises 12 residues. CDR1 SQVTM and CDR2 ANQGSEA come from the germline V gene. Trimming took off 5 bases at V and 0 bases at J, with 7 bases between the two ends.

The CDR3 region has the DNA TGTGCCAGTAGTATGTTTGGACAGGGGAGCTCCTACAATGAGCAGTTCTTC. This encodes CASSMFGQGSSYNEQFF. The rearrangement uses TRBV19 and TRBJ2-1; 9 bases map to TRBD1. With 3 bases clipped from V and 0 bases from J, the junction kept 6 bases outside the gene matches. The CDR3 has 17 amino acids. CDR1 and CDR2 (germline): LNHDA, SQIVND (reference sequence).

As concerns this clone: Other DNA variants within this sample encode the same CDR3. The chain joins TRBV4-3 to TRBJ1-5; D gene ambiguous. Deletions cut 0 bases from V and 7 bases from J, with 7 bases between. From germline, CDR1 is LGHNA and CDR2 YSLEER. The CDR3 is 13 residues long. CDR3 residues: CASSQDRGQPQHF. The DNA of the CDR3 is TGCGCCAGCAGCCAAGATCGAGGCCAGCCCCAGCATTTT.

The V call is TRBV28, the J call TRBJ1-1; D possibly corresponds to TRBD1 (5 bases). Germline lookup yields CDR1 MDHEN and CDR2 SYDVKM. Trimming shortened V by 7 bases and J by 5 bases, and 17 bases separated the two germline ends. There are 14 residues in the CDR3. DNA for the CDR3: TGTGCCAGCACCTCAACACCTGGGGGGACTGAAGCTTTCTTT. The encoded protein is CASTSTPGGTEAFF.

The chain combines TRBV28 with TRBJ1-1; 12 positions match TRBD1. This CDR3 is 17 amino acids long. The germline CDR1 and CDR2 sequences are MDHEN and SYDVKM. With 7 bases clipped from V and 1 base from J, the junction kept 10 bases outside the gene matches. As DNA, the CDR3 is TGTGCCAGCACCATCGGGACAGGGGGCTGGGGGAACACTGAAGCTTTCTTT. Translating it yields CASTIGTGGWGNTEAFF.

The sample holds a few counts of this clone. The rearrangement uses TRBV6-1 and TRBJ2-3; unclear D gene. This CDR3 is built from 14 residues. Germline assignment: CDR1 MNHNS and CDR2 SASEGT. Trimming took off 2 bases at V and 6 bases at J, with 12 bases between the two ends. The CDR3 DNA follows: TGTGCCAGCAGTGAATCGGCCGCGAGGGATACGCAGTATTTT. Its protein is CASSESAARDTQYF.

The chain uses TRBV19 and TRBJ1-1; D may be TRBD1 (5 bases). Germline V gives CDR1 LNHDA, CDR2 SQIVND (reference sequence). Trimming pared 7 bases from V and 2 bases from J, leaving 11 bases between. This CDR3 has 13 residues. The CDR3 DNA reads as TGTGCCAGTATCGACAGCTTCAACACTGAAGCTTTCTTT. Translation: CASIDSFNTEAFF.

The chain couples TRBV2 to TRBJ2-5; possible D gene TRBD2, 7 bases. The V and J ends lost 4 bases and 7 bases respectively, with 19 bases between them. The CDR3 spans 15 residues. CDR1 and CDR2 from the germline V gene are SNHLY and FYNNEI. CDR3 sequence reads: CASSGGGAGEWTQYF. The CDR3 DNA follows: TGTGCCAGCAGTGGAGGGGGGGCCGGAGAGTGGACCCAGTACTTC.

CDR3 sequence (DNA): TGTGCCAGCAGTGACTCAGGGGGCAGGAGGCCCCAGCATTTT. Its protein product is CASSDSGGRRPQHF. This rearrangement joins TRBV2 to TRBJ1-5; 8 nucleotides match TRBD1. V shed 3 bases, J shed 9 bases, and the junction held 7 bases outside the gene matches. The CDR3 consists of 14 residues. Germline CDR1 SNHLY, CDR2 FYNNEI.

The chain uses TRBV4-1 and TRBJ1-5; TRBD1 aligns across 9 bases. Per the germline V gene, CDR1 is MGHRA and CDR2 is YSYEKL. The CDR3 consists of 16 residues. Germline trimming cut 4 bases from V and 5 bases from J; bases unmatched to any gene: 9. Here the CDR3 DNA reads TGCGCCAGCAGCCCAGGGGGGACAGGGATAGATCAGCCCCAGCATTTT. Translation: CASSPGGTGIDQPQHF.

J is TRBJ2-7 and V is TRBV4-3; the D gene is possibly TRBD2 (5 bases). Germline V gives CDR1 LGHNA, CDR2 YSLEER. The CDR3 totals 18 residues. V was cut by 4 bases and J by 4 bases, with 26 bases left in between. The CDR3 coding sequence is TGCGCCAGCAGCCTCAAGGGCACTGCCCAGGCGGGTGTGTACGAGCAGTACTTC. Residues: CASSLKGTAQAGVYEQYF.